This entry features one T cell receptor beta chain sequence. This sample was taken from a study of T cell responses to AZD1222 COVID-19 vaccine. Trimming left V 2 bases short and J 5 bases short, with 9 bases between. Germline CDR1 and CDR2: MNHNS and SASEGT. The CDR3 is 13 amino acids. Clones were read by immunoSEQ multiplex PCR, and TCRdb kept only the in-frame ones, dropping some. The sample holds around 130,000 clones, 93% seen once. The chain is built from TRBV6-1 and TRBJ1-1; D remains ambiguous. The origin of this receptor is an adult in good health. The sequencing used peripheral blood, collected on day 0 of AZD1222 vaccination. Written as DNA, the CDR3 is TGTGCCAGCAGTGAACAGCCAAGAACTGAAGCTTTCTTT. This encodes CASSEQPRTEAFF.